One T cell receptor (beta chain) is described in this entry. Its antigen remains unidentified. These data originate in a study of human T cells and chemical hapten exposure. Study in general: Among samples, TCR yields varied mainly because of small differences in pooled library volume. Study-wide points: It should be noted that donors had alopecia, so their immune response may differ from healthy people's.

Individual cDNA molecules each carried unique molecular identifiers attached by the library. TCRdb independently ran MiXCR on the RACE reads; one entry per CDR3 protein. This table has about 74,000 distinct CDR3 sequences, 25% to 40% appearing once. Specified time point: patch test 1, 2 weeks after DPC sensitization. Sample treatment: therapeutic diphenylcyclopropenone sensitization with weekly scalp DPC. The CDR3 spans 14 residues. V lost 6 bases and J lost 4; bases outside the gene matches: 6. Germline V gene sequence: CDR1 ENHRY, CDR2 SYGVKD. The chain employs TRBV10-3 and TRBJ2-5, with 9 bases matching TRBD1. The TCR sequence derives from a man aged 40-49 years with alopecia areata. Some clones in this sample may be carry-over from other donors' samples. Sequences were derived from whole blood, sampled in connection with sensitization to the hapten diphenylcyclopropenone (DPC). CDR3 region: CAIREGQGIETQYF. CDR3 in DNA: TGTGCCATCAGAGAGGGACAGGGCATAGAGACCCAGTACTTC.